Shown below are 30 T cell receptor beta chains from a single sample sequenced in a study of identical twins. TCRdb reprocessed the 5' RACE reads via MiXCR and lists one record per CDR3 protein. The sample has hundreds of thousands of distinct CDR3 sequences, approximately 20% seen once. These data also formed part of another study, on yellow fever vaccine responses in identical twins.

Sequencing input: CD4+ T cells sorted from blood. These receptor sequences come from a woman aged 18-35 years in good health.

This clonotype was observed at least ten times. This sequence joins TRBV10-2 and TRBJ2-7; possibly TRBD2 for D (6 bases). The germline V and J ends were trimmed by 2 bases and 2 bases, with 10 bases remaining between them. CDR1 and CDR2 from the germline V gene are WSHSY and SAAADI. There are 14 residues in the CDR3. The CDR3 region is CASSEAGSTYEQYF. In DNA form, the CDR3 reads TGCGCCAGCAGTGAGGCGGGATCCACCTACGAGCAGTACTTC.

The V gene is TRBV10-3, the J gene TRBJ1-2; 7 bases line up with TRBD1. Germline lookup yields CDR1 ENHRY and CDR2 SYGVKD. The CDR3 covers 13 residues. The junction had 3 bases not matched to a gene; V was cut back by 4 bases and J by 4 bases. The CDR3, as DNA: TGTGCCATCAGTGCTTCAGGGGGCTATGGCTACACCTTC. As protein: CAISASGGYGYTF.

In its sample, this clonotype was seen a few times. V is TRBV5-1 and J is TRBJ2-1, with D possibly being TRBD2 (6 bases). Trimming removed 5 bases at V and 4 bases at J, with 16 bases between. The CDR3 totals 15 residues. Germline V gene data show CDR1 as SGHRS and CDR2 as YFSETQ. The CDR3 DNA sequence: TGCGCCAGCAGGCGGGGCGGGCCCTCATACAATGAGCAGTTCTTC. Protein sequence: CASRRGGPSYNEQFF.

The chain recombines TRBV29-1 with TRBJ2-7; D gene uncertain. Per the germline V gene, CDR1 is SQVTM and CDR2 is ANQGSEA. This CDR3 is built from 10 residues. Trimming removed 4 bases from V and 2 bases from J, with 3 bases in between. This CDR3 is CSVGAYEQYF. The CDR3 nucleotides are TGCAGCGTTGGGGCCTACGAGCAGTACTTC.

The table lists this clonotype with a few counts. The genes are TRBV3-1 and TRBJ1-2, with 7 nucleotides matching TRBD1. With V trimmed by 4 bases and J by 2 bases, 13 bases remained unmatched. Germline-derived CDR1 and CDR2 are LGHDT and YNNKEL (reference sequence). The CDR3 has 17 amino acids. CDR3: CASSPRTGWPLNYGYTF. CDR3 in DNA: TGTGCCAGCAGCCCACGGACAGGTTGGCCCCTGAACTATGGCTACACCTTC.

The rearrangement joins TRBV28 to TRBJ2-3; 8 bases line up with TRBD1. Germline V lookup: CDR1 MDHEN, CDR2 SYDVKM. V shed 5 bases, J shed 0 bases, and the junction held 10 bases outside the gene matches. The CDR3 has 17 amino acids. The CDR3 protein is CASSIIPQGASTDTQYF. CDR3 DNA sequence: TGTGCCAGCAGTATAATACCTCAGGGGGCAAGCACAGATACGCAGTATTTT. The complete variable domain, with remaining parts taken from reference TRBV28 and TRBJ2-3, reads DVKVTQSSRYLVKRTGEKVFLECVQDMDHENMFWYRQDPGLGLRLIYFSYDVKMKEKGDIPEGYSVSREKKERFSLILESASTNQTSMYLCASSIIPQGASTDTQYFGPGTRLTVL.

The CDR3 loop is CASSGGQGDYQPQHF. The DNA of the CDR3 is TGTGCCAGCAGCGGCGGACAAGGCGATTATCAGCCCCAGCATTTT. This chain links TRBV7-9 with TRBJ1-5, with D perhaps TRBD1 (5 bases). Germline CDR1 and CDR2: SEHNR and FQNEAQ (reference sequence). Trimming shortened V by 5 bases and J by 5 bases, and 16 bases separated the two germline ends. The CDR3 is 15 amino acids.

The CDR3 sequence: CASSFRDSGIAKNIQYF. The DNA of the CDR3 is TGTGCCAGCAGCTTCCGGGACAGTGGAATAGCCAAAAACATTCAGTACTTC. This rearrangement joins TRBV5-5 to TRBJ2-4, with TRBD1 identical over 7 bases. This CDR3 comprises 17 residues. V shed 2 bases and J 0 bases; nucleotides not matched to a gene: 8. In germline, CDR1 is SGHKS, CDR2 YYEKEE (reference sequence).

This clonotype was seen only a few times. Here the CDR3 DNA reads TGTGCCAGCAGTTACAAAGCGGATACGAAAAATGAGCAGTTCTTC. It is translated as CASSYKADTKNEQFF. The V call is TRBV6-6, the J call TRBJ2-1; D perhaps matches TRBD2 (5 bases). Germline V lookup: CDR1 MNHNY, CDR2 SVGAGI (reference sequence). CDR3 size: 15 residues. The V gene lost 2 bases and the J gene lost 7 bases, with 15 bases spanning the gap.

The chain employs TRBV20-1 and TRBJ2-5; 7 nucleotides match TRBD2. Trimming cost V 0 bases and J 4 bases; bases outside gene matches: 5. Germline V gives CDR1 DFQATT, CDR2 SNEGSKA (reference sequence). This CDR3 has 14 residues. Written as DNA, the CDR3 is TGCAGTGCTAGAGATGGGCGCGGGAGAGAGACCCAGTACTTC. This translates into CSARDGRGRETQYF.

V is TRBV29-1 and J is TRBJ2-1, with 9 bases aligning to TRBD1. The germline V gene has CDR1 SQVTM and CDR2 ANQGSEA. V trimming: 1 base; J trimming: 2 bases; junction bases outside the gene matches: 18. The CDR3 runs to 20 residues. CDR3: CSVEGVGNTDRGIPYNEQFF. In DNA, the CDR3 is TGCAGCGTTGAAGGGGTTGGGAACACGGACAGGGGTATCCCCTACAATGAGCAGTTCTTC.

A few counts support this clonotype. The chain links TRBV6-2 or TRBV6-3 to TRBJ1-2, with TRBD1 matching over 7 bases. The CDR3 contains 11 residues. Per the germline V gene, CDR1 is MNHEY and CDR2 is SVGEGT. The junction had 5 bases not matched to a gene; V was cut back by 8 bases and J by 8 bases. The CDR3 DNA follows: TGTGCCAGCGCCCAGGGGGTCGGCTACACCTTC. It is translated as CASAQGVGYTF.

The rearrangement uses TRBV27 and TRBJ2-1, with 7 bases fitting TRBD1. V gave up 4 bases and J gave up 5 bases; unmatched junction bases: 11. The CDR3 is made up of 16 amino acids. CDR1 is MNHEY and CDR2 is SMNVEV in the germline V gene (reference sequence). CDR3 in amino acids: CASSSIGTAQDNEQFF. CDR3 DNA: TGTGCCAGCAGTTCTATCGGGACAGCCCAAGACAATGAGCAGTTCTTC.

This clonotype was observed a handful of times. The gene calls are TRBV12-3 or TRBV12-4 and TRBJ2-1; 9 bases match TRBD2. V lost 2 bases, J lost 12 bases, and 8 bases stayed unmatched. This CDR3 is built from 14 residues. CDR3 region: CASSLSLGTSWQFF. The DNA for the CDR3 is TGTGCCAGCAGTTTAAGTCTAGGGACTAGCTGGCAGTTCTTC.

This chain joins TRBV12-3 or TRBV12-4 and TRBJ1-5; D not certain. This CDR3 comprises 14 residues. Trimming cost V 5 bases and J 5 bases, with 13 bases left between them. For the CDR3, the DNA is TGTGCCAGCAGTGCCCAGTTGGGTGATCAGCCCCAGCATTTT. It codes for CASSAQLGDQPQHF.

This clonotype was picked up a small number of times. The genes are TRBV7-8 and TRBJ1-5; D gene uncertain. The CDR3 covers 14 residues. Germline values: CDR1 SGHVS, CDR2 FQNEAQ. V lost 4 bases and J 0 bases, leaving 7 bases between the germline ends. The DNA of the CDR3 is TGTGCCAGCAGCTCTAGCATTAGCAATCAGCCCCAGCATTTT. Translated, it gives CASSSSISNQPQHF.

This clonotype has a handful of counts. The CDR3 region is CAIRDRNQPQHF. CDR3 DNA sequence: TGTGCCATCAGGGACAGGAATCAGCCCCAGCATTTT. V gene TRBV10-3 combines with J gene TRBJ1-5; 7 bases are shared with TRBD1. Losses at the gene ends were 6 bases for V and 4 bases for J; bases not matched to a gene: 0. Germline lookup yields CDR1 ENHRY and CDR2 SYGVKD. This CDR3 is 12 amino acids long.

This clonotype was detected only a few times. The chain has TRBV5-6 and TRBJ2-4; tentatively, D is TRBD1 (6 bases). The V gene lost 4 bases and the J gene lost 2 bases, with 13 bases spanning the gap. The CDR3 is made up of 15 amino acids. Per the germline V gene, CDR1 is SGHDT and CDR2 is YYEEEE. This chain's CDR3 is CASSRWGLTKNIQYF. The CDR3 DNA is TGTGCCAGCAGCAGATGGGGGCTGACCAAAAACATTCAGTACTTC.

This sequence joins TRBV6-5 and TRBJ1-2, with TRBD1 as a possible D gene (6 bases). The CDR3 is 16 residues long. V dropped 4 bases and J dropped 6 bases, with 21 bases sitting between them. CDR1 MNHEY and CDR2 SVGAGI come from the germline V gene. The DNA for the CDR3 is TGTGCCAGCAGTTTTTCCAAACAGGGAGGTCGGAATGGCTACACCTTC. Translated, it gives CASSFSKQGGRNGYTF.

Only a few counts were recorded for this clonotype. This chain's CDR3 is CASSLGGANLNEQFF. CDR3 bases: TGCGCCAGCAGCTTGGGGGGGGCCAATTTGAATGAGCAGTTCTTC. The rearrangement links TRBV5-1 to TRBJ2-1; perhaps D is TRBD1 or TRBD2 (6 bases each). This CDR3 has 15 residues. The V end lost 0 bases, the J end lost 7 bases, and 14 bases lay between the germline ends. Germline CDR1 SGHRS, CDR2 YFSETQ.

This clonotype has just a few counts. V and J are TRBV20-1 and TRBJ1-1; D gene uncertain. The CDR3 consists of 14 residues. Germline V gene lookup returns CDR1 DFQATT and CDR2 SNEGSKA (reference sequence). V was shortened by 1 base and J by 2 bases, with 11 bases between the two germline ends. The CDR3 DNA sequence: TGCAGTGCTAGAGGTAACAACCCTAACACTGAAGCTTTCTTT. Protein product: CSARGNNPNTEAFF.

The V and J genes are TRBV28 and TRBJ2-7; 10 positions match TRBD1. The CDR3 consists of 17 residues. Trimming removed 3 bases from V and 0 bases from J; junction bases left unmatched: 8. From germline, CDR1 is MDHEN and CDR2 SYDVKM. The CDR3 loop is CASSFRAGQGYSYEQYV. The CDR3 DNA follows: TGTGCCAGCAGTTTTAGGGCGGGACAGGGGTACTCCTACGAGCAGTACGTC.

The CDR3 DNA is TGTGCCAGCAGCCCCGCCACCGTACCTCAGGGCCTGCTTAACTATGGCTACACCTTC. Translating it yields CASSPATVPQGLLNYGYTF. V and J are TRBV13 and TRBJ1-2; tentatively, D is TRBD1 (5 bases). CDR3 length: 19 amino acids. V was trimmed by 5 bases and J by 1 base, leaving 26 bases between them. Per the germline V gene, CDR1 is PRHDT and CDR2 is FYEKMQ (reference sequence).

This clonotype was counted only a few times. The chain uses TRBV6-1 and TRBJ2-2; unclear D gene. This CDR3 spans 12 amino acids. The germline V gene has CDR1 MNHNS and CDR2 SASEGT. V lost 6 bases to trimming and J lost 6 bases, with 8 bases between them. Here the CDR3 DNA reads TGTGCCAGCAGATACGGTCCCGGGGAGCTGTTTTTT. Amino acid sequence: CASRYGPGELFF.

A few counts support this clonotype. This sequence joins TRBV11-3 and TRBJ2-4, with 7 bases lining up with TRBD1. CDR1 and CDR2 (germline): SGHNT, YENEEA. This CDR3 region has 15 residues. The V gene end was trimmed by 5 bases and the J gene end by 1 base; junction bases not matched to a gene: 5. CDR3 DNA sequence: TGTGCCAGCAGCCCACAGGGGTTTGCCAAAAACATTCAGTACTTC. Encoded protein: CASSPQGFAKNIQYF.

This clonotype has a handful of counts. The V gene is TRBV15, the J gene TRBJ2-1, with 12 positions matching TRBD2. CDR3 size: 20 residues. Losses at the gene ends were 2 bases for V and 5 bases for J; bases not matched to a gene: 16. The germline V gene has CDR1 LNHNV and CDR2 YYDKDF (reference sequence). The CDR3 DNA reads as TGTGCCACCAGCAGACTACCTAAAACACGGACTAGCGGGACCCACAATGAGCAGTTCTTC. This sequence encodes CATSRLPKTRTSGTHNEQFF.

The chain has TRBV6-4 and TRBJ2-3, with TRBD2 as a possible D gene (6 bases). V was pared by 4 bases and J by 5 bases, with 13 bases between. The CDR3 has 14 amino acids. CDR1 MRHNA and CDR2 SNTAGT come from the germline V gene. The CDR3 is CASSVGGSGDTQYF. For the CDR3, the DNA is TGTGCCAGCAGTGTTGGAGGGAGTGGAGATACGCAGTATTTT.

The chain uses TRBV13 and TRBJ2-1, with TRBD2 matching over 9 bases. Germline CDR1 is PRHDT and CDR2 is FYEKMQ (reference sequence). The CDR3 is 18 residues long. J gave up 9 bases and V 4 bases, and 19 bases lay outside the gene matches. The CDR3 nucleotides are TGTGCCAGCAGCTCCACCTCTCCAGCGGGAGGCGTTGTGGGTGAGCAGTTCTTC. Encoded protein: CASSSTSPAGGVVGEQFF. The full variable domain, rest sourced from reference TRBV13 and TRBJ2-1, is AAGVIQSPRHLIKEKRETATLKCYPIPRHDTVYWYQQGPGQDPQFLISFYEKMQSDKGSIPDRFSAQQFSDYHSELNMSSLELGDSALYFCASSSTSPAGGVVGEQFFGPGTRLTVL.

This clonotype has more than one count but fewer than ten. The chain couples TRBV18 to TRBJ2-3; D is unclear. CDR3 length equals 15 residues. The V end was cut by 6 bases, the J end by 0 bases, with 13 bases between. Germline loops: CDR1 KGHSH, CDR2 LQKENI. The CDR3 nucleotides read TGTGCCAGCTCGCCAGCGAACCCTAGCACAGATACGCAGTATTTT. Residues: CASSPANPSTDTQYF.

This clonotype appeared a few times. V usage is TRBV5-1 and J usage is TRBJ2-1; weak D call: TRBD2 (5 bases). Germline V lookup: CDR1 SGHRS, CDR2 YFSETQ. The V gene lost 0 bases and the J gene lost 5 bases, with 15 bases spanning the gap. This CDR3 is built from 16 residues. The CDR3, as DNA: TGCGCCAGCAGCTTGGCTCTTGCGGGTGGAAACAATGAGCAGTTCTTC. Translating it yields CASSLALAGGNNEQFF.